A single sample gave rise to the 9 T cell receptor beta chains below, sequenced in a study of blood T cell repertoires in COVID-19. Repertoires were generated with immunoSEQ multiplex PCR, while TCRdb's copy carries only in-frame clones and drops some. This sample yields 90,000 to 110,000 clones, of which about 75% are seen a single time; roughly a fifth belongs to the top ten. Material for sequencing was peripheral blood. The receptors stem from a woman in her sixties or seventies with acute or convalescent COVID-19.

The V and J genes are TRBV2 and TRBJ2-2; the match to TRBD1 covers 7 bases. CDR1 SNHLY and CDR2 FYNNEI come from the germline V gene. This CDR3 region has 15 residues. After removal of 4 bases from V and 1 base from J, the junction contained 3 bases not matched to a gene. The DNA for the CDR3 is TGTGCCAGCAGTGTCCGACAGGGGAACACCGGGGAGCTGTTTTTT. Residues: CASSVRQGNTGELFF.

The chain combines TRBV11-3 with TRBJ1-1, with D possibly matching TRBD1 (6 bases). V lost 6 bases and J lost 0, with 8 bases in between. The CDR3 runs to 13 residues. Germline assignment: CDR1 SGHNT and CDR2 YENEEA. The CDR3 loop reads CASSQGMNTEAFF. The CDR3 nucleotides are TGTGCCAGCAGTCAGGGGATGAACACTGAAGCTTTCTTT.

V usage is TRBV9 and J usage is TRBJ2-7; tentatively, D is TRBD2 (5 bases). This CDR3 region has 13 residues. CDR1 is SGDLS, CDR2 YYNGEE, per germline. Trimming left V 1 base short and J 4 bases short, with 9 bases between. CDR3 coding DNA: TGTGCCAGCAGCGTATCTCCGGGGTACGAGCAGTACTTC. Its protein is CASSVSPGYEQYF.

Details on this clone: Other DNA sequences within the sample encode an identical CDR3. V gene TRBV6-5 combines with J gene TRBJ1-1; 12 bases are shared with TRBD1. The CDR3 loop spans 15 amino acids. Germline CDR1 reads MNHEY; CDR2 reads SVGAGI. The V segment lost 6 bases and the J segment 3 bases; nucleotides outside the gene matches: 5. The CDR3 DNA sequence: TGTGCCAGCAGGGGACAGGGGGCGGGAGACACTGAAGCTTTCTTT. This codes for CASRGQGAGDTEAFF.

V and J are TRBV27 and TRBJ2-3; TRBD2 matches at 14 bases. The CDR3 has 17 residues. The germline CDR1 and CDR2 sequences are MNHEY and SMNVEV (reference sequence). J lost 4 bases, V lost 5 bases, and 8 bases had no gene match. CDR3 amino acids: CASSIGTSGGFADTQYF. CDR3 in DNA: TGTGCCAGCAGTATAGGGACTAGCGGGGGTTTTGCAGATACGCAGTATTTT.

The chain recombines TRBV19 with TRBJ1-5; 9 nucleotides agree with TRBD1. J lost 0 bases, V lost 3 bases, and 27 bases had no gene match. Germline V gene lookup returns CDR1 LNHDA and CDR2 SQIVND (reference sequence). The CDR3 length is 24 residues. The chain's CDR3 is CASSIPQRIQGAPSGWYSNQPQHF. CDR3 DNA sequence: TGTGCCAGTAGTATCCCCCAAAGGATACAGGGGGCTCCTTCAGGTTGGTATAGCAATCAGCCCCAGCATTTT. The whole variable domain, filled in from reference TRBV19 and TRBJ1-5, reads DGGITQSPKYLFRKEGQNVTLSCEQNLNHDAMYWYRQDPGQGLRLIYYSQIVNDFQKGDIAEGYSVSREKKESFPLTVTSAQKNPTAFYLCASSIPQRIQGAPSGWYSNQPQHFGDGTRLSIL.

The rearrangement links TRBV18 to TRBJ2-2; weak D call: TRBD1 (6 bases). V lost 4 bases and J lost 2, with 14 bases in between. Germline V CDR1 and CDR2: KGHSH, LQKENI. The CDR3 covers 16 residues. DNA of the CDR3: TGTGCCAGCTCACGGTCAGGGGTCAGTAACACCGGGGAGCTGTTTTTT. The encoded protein is CASSRSGVSNTGELFF. Combining the CDR3 with reference TRBV18 and TRBJ2-2 gives the whole variable domain NAGVMQNPRHLVRRRGQEARLRCSPMKGHSHVYWYRQLPEEGLKFMVYLQKENIIDESGMPKERFSAEFPKEGPSILRIQQVVRGDSAAYFCASSRSGVSNTGELFFGEGSRLTVL.

The J gene is TRBJ1-1, the V gene TRBV30, with D possibly matching TRBD1 (5 bases). V dropped 1 base and J dropped 0 bases, with 9 bases sitting between them. Germline V lookup: CDR1 GTSNPN, CDR2 SVGIG (reference sequence). There are 14 residues in the CDR3. The CDR3 loop reads CAWSAGLLNTEAFF. In DNA form, the CDR3 reads TGTGCCTGGAGTGCGGGACTGCTGAACACTGAAGCTTTCTTT.

This chain joins TRBV7-2 and TRBJ1-2; possible D gene TRBD1, 5 bases. Trimming removed 1 base from V and 4 bases from J, with 10 bases in between. There are 14 residues in the CDR3. Germline-derived CDR1 and CDR2 are SGHTA and FQGNSA. The CDR3 here is CASSLVGGTYGYTF. DNA for the CDR3: TGTGCCAGCAGCTTAGTCGGGGGAACCTATGGCTACACCTTC.